The 16 T cell receptor beta chains below all came from one sample that was sequenced in a study of spatial heterogeneity in lung cancer. Study results and limitations: Tumor mutation count correlated with how many alpha and beta TCRs expanded intratumorally.

Time point: sample taken at primary tumor resection. Their antigens remain unidentified. TCRdb itself ran the 5' RACE reads through MiXCR, one entry per CDR3 protein. The sample includes 16,000 or so distinct CDR3 sequences, 6.5% to 8.5% seen only once; the top ten take less than 20%. The sequences come from lung tumor tissue, collected at surgery. The receptors were sampled from a female donor with early-stage non-small cell lung cancer.

There are a few counts of this clonotype. In a library made to pick up alpha chains, this beta chain is a stray read with a size that means little. The chain couples TRBV28 to TRBJ2-1, with 10 bases that match TRBD2. The CDR3 has 16 residues. Unmatched junction bases numbered 9, after V lost 5 bases and J lost 5 bases. Germline values: CDR1 MDHEN, CDR2 SYDVKM. The CDR3 region has the DNA TGTGCCAGCAGTCCGGGGGGGCTAGCGGGGGACAATGAGCAGTTCTTC. As protein: CASSPGGLAGDNEQFF.

This clonotype occurred many times. For a library built for alpha chains, this beta chain is a stray read; little rests on its size. The chain joins TRBV18 to TRBJ2-4; TRBD1 aligns across 8 bases. V lost 5 bases to trimming and J lost 0 bases; unmatched junction nucleotides: 9. The CDR3 has 17 amino acids. CDR1 is KGHSH, CDR2 LQKENI, per germline. CDR3 DNA sequence: TGTGCCAGCTCATCACACAACAGGGGGATAGCCAAAAACATTCAGTACTTC. Amino acids: CASSSHNRGIAKNIQYF.

This clonotype was detected a few times. Found in a library prepared for alpha chains, this beta chain is an off-target read, and its abundance has little meaning. This chain connects TRBV18 to TRBJ2-5; tentatively, D is TRBD1 (6 bases). The ends were cut back, 6 bases at V and 1 base at J, with 6 bases in the middle. Germline assignment: CDR1 KGHSH and CDR2 LQKENI. The CDR3 is made up of 12 amino acids. The CDR3 region has the DNA TGTGCCAGCTCGACAGGCCAAGAGACCCAGTACTTC. It yields the protein CASSTGQETQYF. Looking up the rest from reference TRBV18 and TRBJ2-5 gives the full variable domain: NAGVMQNPRHLVRRRGQEARLRCSPMKGHSHVYWYRQLPEEGLKFMVYLQKENIIDESGMPKERFSAEFPKEGPSILRIQQVVRGDSAAYFCASSTGQETQYFGPGTRLLVL.

There are many counts of this clonotype. Within a library made for alpha chains, this beta chain is off target, and its count is uninformative. The rearrangement uses TRBV7-3 and TRBJ2-3, with 10 bases identical to TRBD2. The CDR3 consists of 16 residues. V gave up 5 bases and J gave up 1 base; unmatched junction bases: 6. Germline assignment: CDR1 SGHTA and CDR2 FQGTGA. CDR3 coding DNA: TGTGCCAGCAGCCCAGCCGGGACTAGCGGCACAGATACGCAGTATTTT. This translates into CASSPAGTSGTDTQYF.

This clonotype has a count of ten or more. This beta chain lies outside the target of a library built for alpha chains; its clone size means little. The chain couples TRBV6-2 or TRBV6-3 to TRBJ1-1, with D unclear. There are 15 residues in the CDR3. Trimming cost V 6 bases and J 1 base, with 15 bases left between them. Germline V gene lookup returns CDR1 MNHEY and CDR2 SVGEGT. The CDR3 nucleotides read TGTGCCAGCAGCACGCGGCCCGGACGGAACACTGAAGCTTTCTTT. Its protein is CASSTRPGRNTEAFF.

At least ten counts were recorded for this clonotype. Found in a library prepared for alpha chains, this beta chain is an off-target read, and its abundance has little meaning. The chain has TRBV5-5 and TRBJ1-6; 10 positions agree with TRBD1. Germline V lookup: CDR1 SGHKS, CDR2 YYEKEE (reference sequence). Germline trimming cut 0 bases from V and 6 bases from J; bases unmatched to any gene: 3. The CDR3 runs 16 residues. CDR3 coding DNA: TGTGCCAGCAGCTTGGACGGACAGGGGGGTAATTCACCCCTCCACTTT. This encodes CASSLDGQGGNSPLHF.

This clonotype occurred many times. One end of the junction varies from germline; a read error may be responsible. Because the library targeted alpha chains, this beta chain is an off-target read whose size means little. The chain combines TRBV5-1 with TRBJ2-2; 9 nucleotides agree with TRBD1. The CDR3 has 15 amino acids. Per the germline V gene, CDR1 is SGHRS and CDR2 is YFSETQ. The CDR3 bases are TGCGCCAGCAGCTCCGGGACAGGGAACGCCGGGGAGCTGTTTTTT. This codes for CASSSGTGNAGELFF.

There are a few counts of this clonotype. As an off-target read in a library built for alpha chains, this beta chain has a frequency of little significance. The chain recombines TRBV7-3 with TRBJ2-7; 7 nucleotides match TRBD1. The CDR3 loop spans 14 amino acids. The germline CDR1 and CDR2 sequences are SGHTA and FQGTGA. With V trimmed by 6 bases and J by 7 bases, 12 bases remained unmatched. For the CDR3, the DNA is TGTGCCAGCAGATCTAAGGGGGCCCGAGGGGAGCAGTACTTC. Amino acids: CASRSKGARGEQYF.

This clonotype was found a few times. This beta chain is a stray read from a library made for alpha chains; its abundance is not meaningful. The chain uses TRBV6-2 or TRBV6-3 and TRBJ2-2; possibly TRBD1 for D (7 bases). The germline gives CDR1 MNHEY, CDR2 SVGEGT. This CDR3 is built from 13 residues. V lost 10 bases, J lost 6 bases, and 15 bases lay in between. The CDR3 sequence: CATIDREAGELFF. CDR3 coding DNA: TGTGCCACCATAGACAGGGAGGCCGGGGAGCTGTTTTTT.

This clonotype was counted ten times or more. With the library built for alpha chains, this beta chain is off target and its frequency is not meaningful. V gene TRBV24-1 combines with J gene TRBJ2-3; either TRBD1 or TRBD2 may fit D (5 bases each). The CDR3 is 15 residues long. Germline lookup yields CDR1 KGHDR and CDR2 SFDVKD. The V end was cut by 1 base, the J end by 1 base, with 8 bases between. The CDR3 DNA follows: TGTGCCACCAGTGATTTCGGGACCGGCACAGATACGCAGTATTTT. It yields the protein CATSDFGTGTDTQYF.

This clonotype was seen many times. Because this beta chain is a stray read in a library intended to capture alpha chains, its abundance should not be given much weight. This chain joins TRBV24-1 and TRBJ2-3; the D call may be TRBD1 or TRBD2 (5 bases each). Trimming stripped 3 bases from V and 6 bases from J, with 18 bases between. Germline V gene data show CDR1 as KGHDR and CDR2 as SFDVKD. The CDR3 contains 16 residues. The CDR3 here is CATSDPSGPERDTQYF. DNA for the CDR3: TGTGCCACCAGTGATCCATCGGGACCGGAGCGGGATACGCAGTATTTT.

This clonotype was seen many times. This beta chain was picked up by a library intended for alpha chains and is off target, so its count carries little meaning. V gene TRBV3-1 combines with J gene TRBJ2-7; D might be TRBD1 or TRBD2, each matching 6 bases. Trimming left V 2 bases short and J 6 bases short, with 20 bases between. The CDR3 is made up of 16 amino acids. The germline V gene has CDR1 LGHDT and CDR2 YNNKEL (reference sequence). The DNA for the CDR3 is TGTGCCAGCAGCCAAAAGGGCGGAGGGGGGTCAGCCGAGCAGTACTTC. This encodes CASSQKGGGGSAEQYF.

This clonotype is termed medium-sized. Within a library made for alpha chains, this beta chain is off target, and its count is uninformative. The chain couples TRBV20-1 to TRBJ1-4; TRBD1 might be the D (5 bases). Trimming removed 3 bases at V and 8 bases at J, with 16 bases between. The CDR3 extends over 14 amino acids. Germline V gene sequence: CDR1 DFQATT, CDR2 SNEGSKA (reference sequence). The CDR3: CSAREGGGYEKLFF. As DNA, the CDR3 is TGCAGTGCTAGGGAAGGCGGGGGGTACGAAAAACTGTTTTTT.

Concerning this clonotype: Since it is a stray read in a library aimed at alpha chains, this beta chain has a size that is not meaningful. This chain joins TRBV7-2 and TRBJ2-2; weak D call: TRBD1 (5 bases). Germline-derived CDR1 and CDR2 are SGHTA and FQGNSA. The CDR3 length is 15 residues. Trimming removed 5 bases at V and 0 bases at J, with 10 bases between. CDR3 residues: CASSGRVANTGELFF. Here the CDR3 DNA reads TGTGCCAGCAGCGGCAGGGTTGCGAACACCGGGGAGCTGTTTTTT.

In this sample, this clonotype turned up many times. In a library made to pick up alpha chains, this beta chain is a stray read with a size that means little. The chain employs TRBV10-1 and TRBJ2-2; D unclear. Per germline, CDR1 WNHNN and CDR2 SYGVQD (reference sequence). The CDR3 consists of 12 residues. Trimming took 0 bases from V and 7 from J, leaving 3 bases between them. The CDR3 here is CASSESVGELFF. The CDR3 DNA reads TGCGCCAGCAGTGAGTCGGTCGGGGAGCTGTTTTTT.

This clonotype was seen many times. This beta chain represents an off-target read in a library built for alpha chains; its size is of limited meaning. The CDR3 sequence: CASRLGGSTDTQYF. CDR3 bases: TGTGCCAGCAGGTTGGGGGGGAGCACAGATACGCAGTATTTT. This sequence joins TRBV28 and TRBJ2-3; 7 nucleotides match TRBD2. Germline V lookup: CDR1 MDHEN, CDR2 SYDVKM. Trimming removed 6 bases from V and 0 bases from J; junction bases left unmatched: 3. The CDR3 covers 14 residues.